This T cell receptor (beta chain) was identified during a study of T cells after yellow fever vaccination. Broader study findings: Post-booster repertoires contained most primary-vaccination clones again (96% CD4, roughly 91% CD8).

TCRdb used MiXCR to reprocess the 5' RACE reads, holding one entry per CDR3 protein. The table has roughly 500,000 distinct CDR3 sequences, under 25% seen once. With regard to this clonotype: Its cognate antigen is unknown.

V lost 4 bases, J lost 8 bases, and 13 bases stayed unmatched. The CDR3 sequence is 16 residues long. Germline V gene lookup returns CDR1 MNHEY and CDR2 SVGAGI. The specimen comprised PBMCs, sampled 15 days after the yellow fever booster vaccination. The clonotype originates from a young man who received the YFV17D yellow fever vaccine. The J gene is TRBJ2-1, the V gene TRBV6-5, with 8 bases that match TRBD1. The CDR3 region is CASSLRIRGQYDEQFF. The CDR3 DNA is TGTGCCAGCAGTTTACGAATCAGGGGGCAGTATGATGAGCAGTTCTTC.